These 21 T cell receptor beta chains were all obtained from the same sample, sequenced in a study of cytomegalovirus exposure and HLA in healthy donors (dated by TCRdb to the late 2010s). To prepare the library, the immunoSEQ multiplex PCR assay was applied. For the multiplex PCR, a mixture combining 60 forward primers for TCR Vbeta segments and 13 reverse primers for TCR Jbeta segments was used. Not all clones reach the TCRdb copy of this immuneACCESS table, which keeps in-frame sequences only. Checked studies attribute under half of the gap to unresolved V genes and leave the rest unexplained. The table for this sample lists approximately 100,000 clones; roughly a tenth of them were counted only once. Of the sample, approximately 5.1% is held by the ten largest clones. Sequences were obtained from PBMCs. These receptors all stem from a man aged 50-59 years in good health and CMV-seropositive.

There are a few counts of this clone. This sequence joins TRBV5-4 and TRBJ1-2; tentatively, D is TRBD1 (6 bases). CDR1 is SGHNT and CDR2 is YYREEE in the germline V gene (reference sequence). Trimming took 2 bases from V and 6 from J, leaving 14 bases between them. The CDR3 consists of 14 residues. The CDR3 DNA reads TGTGCCAGCAGCTTAAACTGGGGGCAGGATGGCTACACCTTC. Translated, it gives CASSLNWGQDGYTF.

This chain uses TRBV28 with TRBJ2-7; maybe TRBD1 (5 bases). CDR3 length: 12 residues. Germline V lookup: CDR1 MDHEN, CDR2 SYDVKM. V dropped 5 bases and J dropped 6 bases, with 11 bases sitting between them. Here the CDR3 DNA reads TGTGCCAGCAGTGCAGGGTTAACCGAGCAGTACTTC. Protein: CASSAGLTEQYF.

J is TRBJ2-1 and V is TRBV19, with 8 bases fitting TRBD1. There are 14 residues in the CDR3. V trimming: 9 bases; J trimming: 3 bases; junction bases outside the gene matches: 7. The germline gives CDR1 LNHDA, CDR2 SQIVND (reference sequence). CDR3 DNA: TGTGCCAGCTCCACAGGGGGAGACTACAATGAGCAGTTCTTC. Translated: CASSTGGDYNEQFF.

This clone has more than one count but fewer than ten. This sequence joins TRBV20-1 and TRBJ1-5; no firm D call. Germline V gene sequence: CDR1 DFQATT, CDR2 SNEGSKA (reference sequence). V lost 3 bases, J lost 5 bases, and 5 bases lay in between. CDR3 size: 11 residues. CDR3 in amino acids: CSASSDQPQHF. The CDR3 coding sequence is TGCAGTGCTAGTTCGGATCAGCCCCAGCATTTT.

This clone turned up a few times. V usage is TRBV11-2 and J usage is TRBJ2-1; a weak D match, TRBD2 (5 bases). Trimming took 3 bases from V and 5 from J, leaving 8 bases between them. Germline V CDR1 and CDR2: SGHAT, FQNNGV. The CDR3 length is 13 residues. The CDR3, as DNA: TGTGCCAGCAGCTTCGGGATTAACAATGAGCAGTTCTTC. Residues: CASSFGINNEQFF.

The CDR3 DNA reads TGCAGCATTATCAGGGGCTCCTACGAGCAGTACTTC. Encoded protein: CSIIRGSYEQYF. J is TRBJ2-7 and V is TRBV29-1; D is possibly TRBD1 (6 bases). V was pared by 8 bases and J by 0 bases, with 11 bases between. The CDR3 loop spans 12 amino acids. CDR1 and CDR2 (germline): SQVTM, ANQGSEA.

In its sample, this clone was seen a few times. The chain has TRBV10-3 and TRBJ1-1, with D maybe TRBD1 (6 bases). The V gene lost 7 bases and the J gene lost 1 base, with 16 bases spanning the gap. The germline V gene has CDR1 ENHRY and CDR2 SYGVKD. The CDR3 loop spans 15 amino acids. CDR3 in DNA: TGTGCCATCAAGGGACAAGACATCCGGAACACTGAAGCTTTCTTT. Protein: CAIKGQDIRNTEAFF.

A few counts support this clone. Relative to the germline gene, one junction end is altered; a read error may explain this. The chain is built from TRBV25-1 and TRBJ2-7; possible D gene TRBD1, 7 bases. Germline CDR1 is MGHDK and CDR2 is SYGVNS. The CDR3 extends over 13 amino acids. The chain's CDR3 is CASSESGGTAPNF. Written as DNA, the CDR3 is TGTGCCAGCAGTGAATCAGGGGGGACGGCTCCTAACTTC.

This chain joins TRBV19 and TRBJ2-2, with TRBD2 identical over 11 bases. CDR1 is LNHDA, CDR2 SQIVND, per germline (reference sequence). The CDR3 length is 15 residues. V lost 9 bases, J lost 5 bases, and 8 bases stayed unmatched. CDR3 DNA sequence: TGTGCCAGCGCAACCGGGACTAGCGGAACCGGGGAGCTGTTTTTT. This codes for CASATGTSGTGELFF.

This chain links TRBV6-5 with TRBJ1-2, with 8 bases aligning to TRBD1. The germline gives CDR1 MNHEY, CDR2 SVGAGI. V lost 0 bases, J lost 12 bases, and 6 bases stayed unmatched. This CDR3 contains 13 residues. This CDR3 reads CASSYSPDRAHTF. The CDR3, as DNA: TGTGCCAGCAGTTACTCGCCGGACAGGGCCCACACCTTC.

This clone was detected only a few times. The chain has TRBV6-5 and TRBJ1-5; D is undetermined. This CDR3 region has 14 residues. Germline V gives CDR1 MNHEY, CDR2 SVGAGI. Trimming took 3 bases from V and 0 from J, leaving 6 bases between them. This CDR3 is CASSYLSSNQPQHF. The CDR3 DNA follows: TGTGCCAGCAGTTATCTCAGTAGCAATCAGCCCCAGCATTTT.

The J gene is TRBJ1-5, the V gene TRBV18; TRBD1 matches at 7 bases. V trimming: 2 bases; J trimming: 7 bases; junction bases outside the gene matches: 8. Germline V gives CDR1 KGHSH, CDR2 LQKENI. The CDR3 has 15 amino acids. CDR3 amino acids: CASSPRGPGEQPQHF. The CDR3 DNA reads as TGTGCCAGCTCACCAAGGGGGCCCGGGGAACAGCCCCAGCATTTT.

The chain uses TRBV6-8 and TRBJ1-4; D gene uncertain. Germline V gene data show CDR1 as MNHGY and CDR2 as SAAAGT. Trimming removed 9 bases from V and 8 bases from J, with 16 bases in between. The CDR3 is 13 residues long. CDR3 nucleotide sequence: TGTGCCAGTAACGGGGAGTTCCGGGAAAAACTGTTTTTT. Translating it yields CASNGEFREKLFF.

This clone was seen more than once but under ten times. The chain has TRBV15 and TRBJ1-5; D gene uncertain. Between the trimmed V and J ends, which lost 4 bases and 4 bases, there was a span of 14 bases. This CDR3 contains 15 residues. From germline, CDR1 is LNHNV and CDR2 YYDKDF (reference sequence). The DNA for the CDR3 is TGTGCCACCAGCAACCGCGGGAGGGTTAATCAGCCCCAGCATTTT. Its protein product is CATSNRGRVNQPQHF.

Remarks on this clone: At one boundary the junction diverges from the germline segment, which might be a read error. The chain is built from TRBV27 and TRBJ2-7; 7 bases fit TRBD1. CDR3 length equals 9 residues. Per the germline V gene, CDR1 is MNHEY and CDR2 is SMNVEV (reference sequence). DNA of the CDR3: TGTGCCAGCAAGCGACAGGGTTTCTTC. This encodes CASKRQGFF.

The V and J genes are TRBV2 and TRBJ1-1; TRBD1 is a possible D gene (5 bases). The ends were cut back, 7 bases at V and 1 base at J, with 10 bases in the middle. Germline V gives CDR1 SNHLY, CDR2 FYNNEI. This CDR3 has 13 residues. CDR3 nucleotide sequence: TGTGCCAGCAAAGGTGACAGGAACACTGAAGCTTTCTTT. Translating gives CASKGDRNTEAFF.

The J gene is TRBJ1-1, the V gene TRBV28, with a tentative D call TRBD1 (5 bases). The CDR3 runs to 15 residues. Germline values: CDR1 MDHEN, CDR2 SYDVKM. V dropped 5 bases and J dropped 4 bases, with 17 bases sitting between them. The CDR3 here is CASSSGGEGSTEAFF. The CDR3 bases are TGTGCCAGCAGTAGTGGGGGGGAGGGGAGCACTGAAGCTTTCTTT. The full variable domain, in which reference TRBV28 and TRBJ1-1 provide the parts outside the CDR3, is DVKVTQSSRYLVKRTGEKVFLECVQDMDHENMFWYRQDPGLGLRLIYFSYDVKMKEKGDIPEGYSVSREKKERFSLILESASTNQTSMYLCASSSGGEGSTEAFFGQGTRLTVV.

This clone was seen a few times. The chain uses TRBV10-3 and TRBJ2-5, with TRBD2 matching over 11 bases. The junction had 7 bases not matched to a gene; V was cut back by 2 bases and J by 5 bases. The CDR3 has 16 residues. From germline, CDR1 is ENHRY and CDR2 SYGVKD. CDR3 in amino acids: CAISEATSGSRETQYF. The CDR3 DNA reads TGTGCCATCAGTGAGGCAACTAGCGGGAGCCGGGAGACCCAGTACTTC.

Only a few counts were recorded for this clone. The chain employs TRBV28 and TRBJ1-5, with 9 nucleotides matching TRBD1. After removal of 4 bases from V and 3 bases from J, the junction contained 7 bases not matched to a gene. CDR1 MDHEN and CDR2 SYDVKM come from the germline V gene. The CDR3 consists of 16 residues. CDR3 residues: CASSSPGTGNNQPQHF. The CDR3 DNA reads TGTGCCAGCAGTTCACCCGGGACAGGGAACAATCAGCCCCAGCATTTT.

Ten or more counts support this clone. The genes are TRBV7-9 and TRBJ1-1; D ambiguous. Trimming pared 2 bases from V and 4 bases from J, leaving 11 bases between. The CDR3 totals 14 residues. In germline, CDR1 is SEHNR, CDR2 FQNEAQ (reference sequence). For the CDR3, the DNA is TGTGCCAGCAGCTTAATCGGGATCGGCACTGAAGCTTTCTTT. Translating it yields CASSLIGIGTEAFF.

The chain couples TRBV30 to TRBJ1-5; maybe TRBD1 (5 bases). Trimming stripped 5 bases from V and 2 bases from J, with 10 bases between. CDR3 length: 13 amino acids. The V gene's germline CDR1 is GTSNPN and CDR2 SVGIG (reference sequence). CDR3 amino acids: CAWGRGGNQPQHF. The CDR3 coding sequence is TGTGCCTGGGGAAGGGGTGGCAATCAGCCCCAGCATTTT.